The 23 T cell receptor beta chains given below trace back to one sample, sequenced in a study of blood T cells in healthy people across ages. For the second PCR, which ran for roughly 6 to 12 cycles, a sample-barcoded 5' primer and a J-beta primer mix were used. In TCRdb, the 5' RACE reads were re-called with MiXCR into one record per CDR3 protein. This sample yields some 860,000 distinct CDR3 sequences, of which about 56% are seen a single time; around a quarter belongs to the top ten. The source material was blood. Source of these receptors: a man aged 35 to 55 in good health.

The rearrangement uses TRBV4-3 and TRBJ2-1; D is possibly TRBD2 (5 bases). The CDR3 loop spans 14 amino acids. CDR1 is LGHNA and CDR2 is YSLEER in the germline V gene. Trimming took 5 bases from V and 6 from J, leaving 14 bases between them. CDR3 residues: CASSKNTGLNEQFF. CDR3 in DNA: TGCGCCAGCAGCAAGAATACCGGACTCAATGAGCAGTTCTTC.

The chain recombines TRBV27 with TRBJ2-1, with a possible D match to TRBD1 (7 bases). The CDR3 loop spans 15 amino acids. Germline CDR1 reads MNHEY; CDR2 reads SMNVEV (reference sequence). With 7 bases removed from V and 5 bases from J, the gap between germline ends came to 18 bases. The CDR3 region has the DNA TGTGCCAGCACCCCCAGGGGGACTTCGGACAATGAGCAGTTCTTC. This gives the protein CASTPRGTSDNEQFF.

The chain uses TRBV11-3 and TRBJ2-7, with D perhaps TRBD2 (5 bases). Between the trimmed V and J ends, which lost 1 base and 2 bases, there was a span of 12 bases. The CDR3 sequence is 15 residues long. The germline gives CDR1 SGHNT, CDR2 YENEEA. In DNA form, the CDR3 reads TGTGCCAGCAGCTTAGGGGGAGAGGGAGCCTACGAGCAGTACTTC. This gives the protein CASSLGGEGAYEQYF.

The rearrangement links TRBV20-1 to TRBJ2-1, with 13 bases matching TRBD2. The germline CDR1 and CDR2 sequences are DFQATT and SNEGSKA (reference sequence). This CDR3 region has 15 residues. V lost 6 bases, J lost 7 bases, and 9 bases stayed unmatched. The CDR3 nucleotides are TGCAGTGCCATCCCCGGGACTAGCGGGACGAATGAGCAGTTCTTC. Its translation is CSAIPGTSGTNEQFF.

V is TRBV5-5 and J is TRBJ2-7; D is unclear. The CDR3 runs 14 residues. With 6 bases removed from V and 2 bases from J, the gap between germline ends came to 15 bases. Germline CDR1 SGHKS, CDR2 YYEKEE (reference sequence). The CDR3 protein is CASTPVNFAYEQYF. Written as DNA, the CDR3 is TGTGCCAGCACCCCCGTTAACTTTGCCTACGAGCAGTACTTC.

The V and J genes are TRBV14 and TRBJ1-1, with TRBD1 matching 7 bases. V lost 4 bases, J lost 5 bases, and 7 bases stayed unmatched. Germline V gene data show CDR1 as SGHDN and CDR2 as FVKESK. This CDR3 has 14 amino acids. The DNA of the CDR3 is TGTGCCAGCAGCCTACGGACAGGTTGGACTGAAGCTTTCTTT. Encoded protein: CASSLRTGWTEAFF. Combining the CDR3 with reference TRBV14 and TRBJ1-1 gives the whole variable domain EAGVTQFPSHSVIEKGQTVTLRCDPISGHDNLYWYRRVMGKEIKFLLHFVKESKQDESGMPNNRFLAERTGGTYSTLKVQPAELEDSGVYFCASSLRTGWTEAFFGQGTRLTVV.

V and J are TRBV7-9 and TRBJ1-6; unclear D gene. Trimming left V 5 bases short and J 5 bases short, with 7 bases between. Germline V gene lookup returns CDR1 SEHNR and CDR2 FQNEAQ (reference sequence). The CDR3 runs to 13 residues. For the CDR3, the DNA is TGTGCCAGCAGCGACCGTAATAATTCACCCCTCCACTTT. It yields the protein CASSDRNNSPLHF. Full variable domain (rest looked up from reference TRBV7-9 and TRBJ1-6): DTGVSQNPRHKITKRGQNVTFRCDPISEHNRLYWYRQTLGQGPEFLTYFQNEAQLEKSRLLSDRFSAERPKGSFSTLEIQRTEQGDSAMYLCASSDRNNSPLHFGNGTRLTVT.

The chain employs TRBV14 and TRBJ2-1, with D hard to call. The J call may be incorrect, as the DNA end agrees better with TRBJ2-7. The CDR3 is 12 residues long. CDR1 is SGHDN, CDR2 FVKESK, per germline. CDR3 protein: CASSQTRNEQYF. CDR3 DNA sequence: TGTGCCAGCAGCCAAACACGGAATGAGCAGTACTTC.

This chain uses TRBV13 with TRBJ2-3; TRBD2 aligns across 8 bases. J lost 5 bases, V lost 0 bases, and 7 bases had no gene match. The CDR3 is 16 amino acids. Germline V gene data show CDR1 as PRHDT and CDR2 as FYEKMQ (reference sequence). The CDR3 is CASSLGLAGGKDTQYF. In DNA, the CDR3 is TGTGCCAGCAGCTTAGGCCTGGCGGGAGGTAAAGATACGCAGTATTTT.

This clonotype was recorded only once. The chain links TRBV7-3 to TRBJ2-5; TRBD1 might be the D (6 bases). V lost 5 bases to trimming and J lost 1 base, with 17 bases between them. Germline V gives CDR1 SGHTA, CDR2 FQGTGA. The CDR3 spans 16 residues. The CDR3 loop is CASSRLGGAPQETQYF. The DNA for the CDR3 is TGTGCCAGCAGCCGTCTAGGGGGAGCCCCCCAAGAGACCCAGTACTTC.

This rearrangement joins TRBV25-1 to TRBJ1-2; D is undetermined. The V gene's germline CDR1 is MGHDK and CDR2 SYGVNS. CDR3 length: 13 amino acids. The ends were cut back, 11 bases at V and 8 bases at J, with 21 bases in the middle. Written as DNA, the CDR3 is TGTGCCGCCTTAAACACCGCCCTAGGGGGCTACACCTTC. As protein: CAALNTALGGYTF.

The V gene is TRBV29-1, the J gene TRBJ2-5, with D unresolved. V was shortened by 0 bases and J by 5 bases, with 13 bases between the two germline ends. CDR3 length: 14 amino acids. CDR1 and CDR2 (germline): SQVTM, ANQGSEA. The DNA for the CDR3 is TGCAGCGTTGAAGATCGGCCCCCAGTGGAGACCCAGTACTTC. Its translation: CSVEDRPPVETQYF.

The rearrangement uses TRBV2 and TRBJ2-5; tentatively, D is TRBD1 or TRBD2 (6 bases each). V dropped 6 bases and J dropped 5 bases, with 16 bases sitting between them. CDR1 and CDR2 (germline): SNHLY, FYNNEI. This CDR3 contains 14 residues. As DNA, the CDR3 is TGTGCCAGCAGAGAATGGGGGGCTCGGGAGACCCAGTACTTC. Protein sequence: CASREWGARETQYF.

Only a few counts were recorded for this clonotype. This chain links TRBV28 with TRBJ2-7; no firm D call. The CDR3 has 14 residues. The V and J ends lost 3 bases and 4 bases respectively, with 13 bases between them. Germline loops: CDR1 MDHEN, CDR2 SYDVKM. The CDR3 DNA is TGTGCCAGCAGTTTGGCCAGTCGTGCGTACGAGCAGTACTTC. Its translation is CASSLASRAYEQYF.

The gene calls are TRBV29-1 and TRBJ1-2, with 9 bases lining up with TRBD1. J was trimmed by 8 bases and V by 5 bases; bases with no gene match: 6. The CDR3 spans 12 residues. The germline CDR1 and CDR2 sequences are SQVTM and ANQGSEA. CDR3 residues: CSVTTGGFGYTF. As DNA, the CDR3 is TGCAGCGTTACCACAGGGGGCTTCGGCTACACCTTC.

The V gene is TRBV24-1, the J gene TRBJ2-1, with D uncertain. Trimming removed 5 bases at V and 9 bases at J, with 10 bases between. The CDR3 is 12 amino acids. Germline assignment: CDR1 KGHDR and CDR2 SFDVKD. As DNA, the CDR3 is TGTGCCACCAGTGTCAGGAGCTCTGAGCAGTTCTTC. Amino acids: CATSVRSSEQFF.

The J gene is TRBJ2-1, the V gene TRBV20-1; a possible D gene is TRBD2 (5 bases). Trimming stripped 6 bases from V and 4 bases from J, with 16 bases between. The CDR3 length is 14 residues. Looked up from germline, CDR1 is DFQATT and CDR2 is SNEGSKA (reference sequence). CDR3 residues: CSATPPAEYNEQFF. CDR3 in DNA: TGCAGTGCCACCCCGCCAGCGGAATACAATGAGCAGTTCTTC.

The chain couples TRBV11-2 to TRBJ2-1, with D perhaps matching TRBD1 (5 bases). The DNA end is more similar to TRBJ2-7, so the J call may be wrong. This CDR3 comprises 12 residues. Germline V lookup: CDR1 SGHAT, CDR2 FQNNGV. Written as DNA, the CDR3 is TGTGCGGCAGGGCAGACATACAATGAGCAGTACTTC. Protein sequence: CAAGQTYNEQYF.

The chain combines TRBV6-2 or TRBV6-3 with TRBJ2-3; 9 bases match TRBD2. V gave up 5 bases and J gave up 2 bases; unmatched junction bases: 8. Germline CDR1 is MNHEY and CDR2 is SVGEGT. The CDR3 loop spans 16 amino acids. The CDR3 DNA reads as TGTGCCAGCAGTCGACTAGCGGTGATCTCCACAGATACGCAGTATTTT. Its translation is CASSRLAVISTDTQYF.

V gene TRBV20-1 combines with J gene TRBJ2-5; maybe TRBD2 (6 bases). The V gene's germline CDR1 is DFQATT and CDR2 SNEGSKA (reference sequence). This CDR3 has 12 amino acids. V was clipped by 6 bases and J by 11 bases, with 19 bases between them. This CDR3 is CSAAGFSSEQYF. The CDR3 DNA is TGCAGTGCCGCGGGATTTTCTTCGGAGCAGTACTTC.

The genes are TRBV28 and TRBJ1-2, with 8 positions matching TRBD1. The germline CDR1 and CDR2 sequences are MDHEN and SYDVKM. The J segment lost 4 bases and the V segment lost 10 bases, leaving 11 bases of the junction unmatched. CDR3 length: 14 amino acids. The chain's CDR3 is CAIEAGTGLYGYTF. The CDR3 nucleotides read TGTGCCATCGAGGCCGGGACAGGACTCTATGGCTACACCTTC.

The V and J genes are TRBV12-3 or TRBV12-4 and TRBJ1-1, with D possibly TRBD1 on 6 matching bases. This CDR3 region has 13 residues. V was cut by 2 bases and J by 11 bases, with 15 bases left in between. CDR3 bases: TGTGCCAGCAGTTTATCGCAGGGGTTGGGGGCTTTCTTT. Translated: CASSLSQGLGAFF.

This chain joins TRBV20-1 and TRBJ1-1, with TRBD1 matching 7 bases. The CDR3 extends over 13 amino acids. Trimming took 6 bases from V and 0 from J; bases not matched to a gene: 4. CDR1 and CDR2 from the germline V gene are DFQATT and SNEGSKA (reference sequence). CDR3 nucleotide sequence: TGCAGTGCCACGGGACAGATGAACACTGAAGCTTTCTTT. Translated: CSATGQMNTEAFF.